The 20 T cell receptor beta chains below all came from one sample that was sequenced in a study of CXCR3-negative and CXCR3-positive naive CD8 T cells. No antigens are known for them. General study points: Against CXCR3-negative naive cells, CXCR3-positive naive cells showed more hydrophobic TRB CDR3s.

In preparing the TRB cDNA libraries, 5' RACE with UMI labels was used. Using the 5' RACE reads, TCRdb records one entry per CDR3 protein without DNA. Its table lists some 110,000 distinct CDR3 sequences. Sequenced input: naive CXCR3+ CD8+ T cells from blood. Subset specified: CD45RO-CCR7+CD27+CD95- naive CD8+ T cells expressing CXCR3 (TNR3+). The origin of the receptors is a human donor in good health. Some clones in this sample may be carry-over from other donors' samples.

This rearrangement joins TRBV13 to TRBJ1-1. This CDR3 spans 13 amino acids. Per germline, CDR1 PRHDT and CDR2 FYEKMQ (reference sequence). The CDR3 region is CASSLVGVTEAFF.

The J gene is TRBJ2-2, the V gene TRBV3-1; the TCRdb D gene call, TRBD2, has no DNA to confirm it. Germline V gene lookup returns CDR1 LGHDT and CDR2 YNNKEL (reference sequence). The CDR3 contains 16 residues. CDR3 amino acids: CASSQGHGLAAGELFF.

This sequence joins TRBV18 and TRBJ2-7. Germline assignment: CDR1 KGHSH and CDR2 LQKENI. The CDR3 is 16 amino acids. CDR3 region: CASSSILAHEAYEQYF. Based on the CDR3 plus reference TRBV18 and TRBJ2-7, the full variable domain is NAGVMQNPRHLVRRRGQEARLRCSPMKGHSHVYWYRQLPEEGLKFMVYLQKENIIDESGMPKERFSAEFPKEGPSILRIQQVVRGDSAAYFCASSSILAHEAYEQYFGPGTRLTVT.

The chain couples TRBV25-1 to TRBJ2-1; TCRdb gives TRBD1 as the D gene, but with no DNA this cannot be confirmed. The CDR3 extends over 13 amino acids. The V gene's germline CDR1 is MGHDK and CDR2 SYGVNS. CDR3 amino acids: CASRPGGMNEQFF.

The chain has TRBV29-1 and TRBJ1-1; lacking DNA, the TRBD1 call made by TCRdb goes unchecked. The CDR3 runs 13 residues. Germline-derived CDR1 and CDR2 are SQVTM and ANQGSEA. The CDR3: CSAQDRGNFEAFF.

CDR3 protein: CASSTMDRPAGELFF. This chain uses TRBV7-9 with TRBJ2-2; the D call from TCRdb, TRBD1, cannot be confirmed without DNA. Germline CDR1 reads SEHNR; CDR2 reads FQNEAQ (reference sequence). This CDR3 region has 15 residues.

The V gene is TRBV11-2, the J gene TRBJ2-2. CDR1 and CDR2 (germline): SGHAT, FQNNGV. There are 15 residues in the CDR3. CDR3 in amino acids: CASSLDDLGTGELFF. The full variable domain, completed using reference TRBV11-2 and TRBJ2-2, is EAGVAQSPRYKIIEKRQSVAFWCNPISGHATLYWYQQILGQGPKLLIQFQNNGVVDDSQLPKDRFSAERLKGVDSTLKIQPAKLEDSAVYLCASSLDDLGTGELFFGEGSRLTVL.

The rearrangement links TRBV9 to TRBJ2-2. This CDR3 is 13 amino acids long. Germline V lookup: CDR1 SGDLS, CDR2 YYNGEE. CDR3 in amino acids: CASSVDLTGELFF.

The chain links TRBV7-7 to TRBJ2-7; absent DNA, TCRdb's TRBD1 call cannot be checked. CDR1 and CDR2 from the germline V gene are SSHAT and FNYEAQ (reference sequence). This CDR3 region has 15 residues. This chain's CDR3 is CASSPSTGAAYEQYF.

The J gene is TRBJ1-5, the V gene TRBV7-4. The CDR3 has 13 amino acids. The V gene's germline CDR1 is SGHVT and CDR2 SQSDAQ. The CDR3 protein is CASSLEFIQPQHF. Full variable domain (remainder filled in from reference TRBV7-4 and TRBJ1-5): GAGVSQSPRYKVAKRGRDVALRCDSISGHVTLYWYRQTLGQGSEVLTYSQSDAQRDKSGRPSGRFSAERPERSVSTLKIQRTEQGDSAVYLCASSLEFIQPQHFGDGTRLSIL.

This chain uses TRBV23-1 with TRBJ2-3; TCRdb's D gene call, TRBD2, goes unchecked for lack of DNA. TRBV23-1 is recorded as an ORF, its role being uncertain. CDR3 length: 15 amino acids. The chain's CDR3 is CASRRTSGSWGTQYF.

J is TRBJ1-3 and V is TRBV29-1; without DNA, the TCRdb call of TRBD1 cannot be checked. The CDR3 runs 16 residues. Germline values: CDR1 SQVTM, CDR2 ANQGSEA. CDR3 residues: CSVEDPTGPSGNTIYF.

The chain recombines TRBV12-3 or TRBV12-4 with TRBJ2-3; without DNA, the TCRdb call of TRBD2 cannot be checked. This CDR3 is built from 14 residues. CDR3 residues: CASRSSGRVDTQYF.

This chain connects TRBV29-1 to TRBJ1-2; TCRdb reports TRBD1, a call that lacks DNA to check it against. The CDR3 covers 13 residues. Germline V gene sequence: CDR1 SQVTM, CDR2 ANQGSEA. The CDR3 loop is CSVDNPRDYGYTF.

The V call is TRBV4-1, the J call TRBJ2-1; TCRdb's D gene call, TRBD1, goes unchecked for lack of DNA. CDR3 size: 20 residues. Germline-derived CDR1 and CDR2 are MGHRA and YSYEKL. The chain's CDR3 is CASSHPKVDRNKSSYNEQFF.

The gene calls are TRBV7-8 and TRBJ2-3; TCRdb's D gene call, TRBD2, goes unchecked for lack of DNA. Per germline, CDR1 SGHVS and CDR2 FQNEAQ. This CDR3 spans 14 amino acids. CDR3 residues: CASSSLSNTDTQYF.

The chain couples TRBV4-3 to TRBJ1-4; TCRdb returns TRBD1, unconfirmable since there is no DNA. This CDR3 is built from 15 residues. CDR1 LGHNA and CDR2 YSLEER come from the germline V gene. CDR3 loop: CASSQGTERNEKLFF.

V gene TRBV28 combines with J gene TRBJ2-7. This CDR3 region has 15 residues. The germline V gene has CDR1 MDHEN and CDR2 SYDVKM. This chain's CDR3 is CASSFIPQAAHEQYF.

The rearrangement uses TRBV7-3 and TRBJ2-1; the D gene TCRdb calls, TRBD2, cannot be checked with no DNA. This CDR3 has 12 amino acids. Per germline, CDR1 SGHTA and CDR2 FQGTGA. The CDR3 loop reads CASSLEGLEQFF.

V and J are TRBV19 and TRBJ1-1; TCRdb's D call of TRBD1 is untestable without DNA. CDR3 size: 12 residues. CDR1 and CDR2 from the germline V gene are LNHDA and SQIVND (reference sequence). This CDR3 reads CASYQGNTEAFF. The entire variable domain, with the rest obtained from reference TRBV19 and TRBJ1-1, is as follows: DGGITQSPKYLFRKEGQNVTLSCEQNLNHDAMYWYRQDPGQGLRLIYYSQIVNDFQKGDIAEGYSVSREKKESFPLTVTSAQKNPTAFYLCASYQGNTEAFFGQGTRLTVV.